This T cell receptor (beta chain) was sequenced for a study of T cells in Graves' hyperthyroidism and ophthalmopathy. A word on this clonotype: The final CDR3 position lacks the conserved phenylalanine or tryptophan, pointing to a likely read error.

Unmatched junction bases numbered 9, after V lost 5 bases and J lost 11 bases. CDR1 SGHAT and CDR2 FQNNGV come from the germline V gene. The CDR3 length is 13 residues. Diagnostic decisions used clinical symptoms, serum thyroxine and TRAb, thyroid ultrasound and orbital computed tomography. What was amplified from RNA transcripts were TCR beta CDR3 regions. An initial round of RT-PCR targeting the TCR CDR3 relied on the HTBI primer set. TCRdb reanalysed the multiplex PCR reads using MiXCR and keeps one entry per CDR3 protein. Counted here are roughly 840,000 distinct CDR3 sequences, roughly 40% occurring once; the ten biggest clones make up more than 7%.

The TCR originated in a man between 18 and 29 years old with Graves' hyperthyroidism. The sample taken for sequencing was blood. The V call is TRBV11-2, the J call TRBJ1-1; 9 bases align to TRBD1. The CDR3 reads CASSITGGGGAFL. CDR3 sequence (DNA): TGTGCCAGCAGCATCACAGGGGGCGGTGGTGCTTTCCTT.